Listed below are T cell receptor beta chains from one sample, sequenced in a study of PD-1 blockade in classical Hodgkin lymphoma. Sequencing used immunoSEQ multiplex PCR; TCRdb keeps in-frame clones, though not all of them. In the table there are fewer than 35,000 clones, 92% of which are singletons. Sequenced here: CD4+ T cells from blood, sampled before the fourth cycle of nivolumab. These receptors all stem from a human donor with classical Hodgkin lymphoma. Both conserved end residues are part of each CDR3. A D gene is named only where the DNA matches it firmly. Clone size is shown for a subset of rows, as once, few, many or a class of expanded clone.

j_gene	abundance	d_gene	v_gene	CDR3nt	CDR3aa
TRBJ2-3	-	-	TRBV11-2	TGTGCCAGCAGCTCCACGCGGGGGCCCGATACGCAGTATTTT	CASSSTRGPDTQYF
TRBJ2-1	once	-	TRBV18	TGTGCCAGCTCACGGGGGGCAGACAATGAGCAGTTCTTC	CASSRGADNEQFF
TRBJ2-7	-	-	TRBV7-6	TGTGCCAGCAGCTTCAGGAGATCCTCCTACGAGCAGTACTTC	CASSFRRSSYEQYF
TRBJ1-2	-	TRBD1	TRBV7-2	TGTGCCAGCAGCCCCATCGGGACAGGAACCCTCTATGGCTACACCTTC	CASSPIGTGTLYGYTF
TRBJ2-7	-	TRBD1	TRBV10-3	TGTGCCATCAGTCCCTCGGGACAGGGTACCGAGCAGTACTTC	CAISPSGQGTEQYF
TRBJ2-7	-	TRBD2	TRBV28	TGTGCCAGCAGCTCATTCGGAGGGGCTAGCGGGAGTGCCTACGAGCAGTACTTC	CASSSFGGASGSAYEQYF
TRBJ1-4	few	-	TRBV6-1	TGTGCCAGCAGTGAAAGCCCCAGTGAAAAACTGTTTTTT	CASSESPSEKLFF
TRBJ1-5	-	-	TRBV19	TGTGCCAGCGGACACCAGGGGAGGAGGCAGCCCCAGCATTTT	CASGHQGRRQPQHF
TRBJ2-1	-	-	TRBV27	TGTGCCAGCAGTTTATCTGTCCCCGGTTGGAGATTCTTC	CASSLSVPGWRFF
TRBJ2-7	-	-	TRBV4-1	TGCGCCAGCAGCCAAACGGGACTGCTCAGGGACGAGCAGTACTTC	CASSQTGLLRDEQYF
TRBJ2-5	-	-	TRBV30	TGTGCCTGGAGTGTACCCGATGTTGGGCGGCAAGAGACCCAGTACTTC	CAWSVPDVGRQETQYF
TRBJ2-3	-	-	TRBV6-1	TGTGCCAGCAGGTCCGGCACAGATACGCAGTATTTT	CASRSGTDTQYF
TRBJ2-6	-	TRBD2	TRBV11-3	TGTGCCAGCAGCTCCCGGGGGGGACCCTCTGGGGCCAACGTCCTGACTTTC	CASSSRGGPSGANVLTF
TRBJ2-2	-	-	TRBV5-1	TGCGCCAGCAGCTTGATCGGGGACCGCGGGGAGCTGTTTTTT	CASSLIGDRGELFF
TRBJ2-1	-	-	TRBV6-6	TGTGCCAGCAGTTACTCTTTAGTATCCAATGAGCAGTTCTTC	CASSYSLVSNEQFF
TRBJ2-5	-	-	TRBV5-1	TGCGCCAGCAGCGCCAGGGTGCGGAAAGAGACCCAGTACTTC	CASSARVRKETQYF
TRBJ2-1	-	TRBD2	TRBV6-5	TGTGCCAGCAGCGGCGGGAGACCCAATGAGCAGTTCTTC	CASSGGRPNEQFF
TRBJ2-7	-	TRBD1	TRBV28	TGTGCCAGCAGTTTCCCCAATAAAGGGGGCGTCTACGAGCAGTACTTC	CASSFPNKGGVYEQYF
TRBJ2-3	-	TRBD2	TRBV30	TGTGCCTCAATTGTGCGGGAGAGCACAGATACGCAGTATTTT	CASIVRESTDTQYF
TRBJ2-2	-	TRBD1	TRBV7-6	TGTGCCAGCAGCCCCAGCCCCGGGACAGGGACCGGGGAGCTGTTTTTT	CASSPSPGTGTGELFF
TRBJ1-1	-	-	TRBV5-4	TGTGCCAGCAGCTTGCTTTGGGGGGGCAGAGTAGGCACTGAAGCTTTCTTT	CASSLLWGGRVGTEAFF
TRBJ1-4	-	-	TRBV29-1	TGCAGCGTAATAACCCCGGGTTACGAAAAACTGTTTTTT	CSVITPGYEKLFF
TRBJ2-7	-	TRBD1	TRBV5-1	TGCGCCAGCAGCTCAGGACAGGGGTTATACGAGCAGTACTTC	CASSSGQGLYEQYF
TRBJ1-5	once	TRBD1	TRBV29-1	TGCAGCGTTTCCGAGCAGGGGGCTGGTCAGCCCCAGCATTTT	CSVSEQGAGQPQHF
TRBJ2-7	-	-	TRBV10-3	TGTGCCATCAGTGGGGGGCTAGAGTCCGAGCAGTACTTC	CAISGGLESEQYF
TRBJ1-4	-	-	TRBV6-1	TGTGCCAGCAGTGAAGTAAGGACACGCGAAGAAAAACTGTTTTTT	CASSEVRTREEKLFF
TRBJ2-1	-	TRBD2	TRBV9	TGTGCCAGCAGCCCAGGGGGGACTAGCGGTTACAATGAGCAGTTCTTC	CASSPGGTSGYNEQFF
TRBJ1-2	-	TRBD1	TRBV19	TGTGCCAGTACCCTGTGGGACAGGGCGCTCTATGGCTACACCTTC	CASTLWDRALYGYTF
TRBJ2-7	-	TRBD2	TRBV10-3	TGTGCCATCAGGGTAGCGGGAGAGGGAATCTACGAGCAGTACTTC	CAIRVAGEGIYEQYF
TRBJ2-2	-	-	TRBV30	TGTGCCTGGAGTGTACCTAAAGAGGGCCGGAACACCGGGGAGCTGTTTTTT	CAWSVPKEGRNTGELFF
TRBJ1-6	-	-	TRBV6-6	TGTGCCAGCAGACAGGGCGGACAGAATTCACCCCTCCACTTT	CASRQGGQNSPLHF
TRBJ2-1	once	TRBD2	TRBV4-1	TGCGCCAGCAGCCAATCGGGACTAGCGGGAGGGAATGAGCAGTTCTTC	CASSQSGLAGGNEQFF
TRBJ2-7	-	TRBD2	TRBV28	TGTGCCAGCACTCCTCAAAGCGGGGGAGGATACGAGCAGTACTTC	CASTPQSGGGYEQYF
TRBJ2-2	few	-	TRBV29-1	TGCAGCGTTGGGGGACACGGGCCCGGGGAGCTGTTTTTT	CSVGGHGPGELFF
TRBJ2-7	-	-	TRBV28	TGTGCCAGCCTAAACTCAGGGTTGGGAGAGCAGTACTTC	CASLNSGLGEQYF
TRBJ2-3	-	-	TRBV28	TGTGCCAGCAGTTTAGTCGGGAAAGTCAGCACAGATACGCAGTATTTT	CASSLVGKVSTDTQYF
TRBJ1-3	-	-	TRBV7-3	TGTGCCAGCAGCCCCGACAGCTCTGGAAACACCATATATTTT	CASSPDSSGNTIYF
TRBJ2-4	-	-	TRBV27	TGTGCCAGCAGTGGCCCCTGGATTCTAGCCAAAAACATTCAGTACTTC	CASSGPWILAKNIQYF
TRBJ1-4	-	-	TRBV5-8	TGTGCCAGCAGCTTGAGCGGAGGGGGTAATGAAAAACTGTTTTTT	CASSLSGGGNEKLFF
TRBJ2-5	-	-	TRBV28	TGTGCCAGCAGTTTACACCTCCCCTCCAGACTAACGGGGACCCAGTACTTC	CASSLHLPSRLTGTQYF
TRBJ2-3	-	-	TRBV5-1	TGCGCCAGCAGCCCGGGGACTGTTGTTCGGGCGCAGTATTTT	CASSPGTVVRAQYF
TRBJ2-5	once	TRBD2	TRBV7-7	TGTGCTAGCAGCCAAGGACTAGCGGGAGGGCAAGAGACCCAGTACTTC	CASSQGLAGGQETQYF
TRBJ2-6	-	-	TRBV6-4	TGTGCCAGCAGTGACGGAGTAGGGCCGGGAGGGGCCAACGTCCTGACTTTC	CASSDGVGPGGANVLTF
TRBJ2-7	-	-	TRBV4-1	TGCGCCAGCAGCCAAGAAGGTTACGAGCAGTACTTC	CASSQEGYEQYF
TRBJ2-1	-	-	TRBV29-1	TGCAGCGTTACTTCGTTGCGGGCCGGGGCCAATGAGCAGTTCTTC	CSVTSLRAGANEQFF